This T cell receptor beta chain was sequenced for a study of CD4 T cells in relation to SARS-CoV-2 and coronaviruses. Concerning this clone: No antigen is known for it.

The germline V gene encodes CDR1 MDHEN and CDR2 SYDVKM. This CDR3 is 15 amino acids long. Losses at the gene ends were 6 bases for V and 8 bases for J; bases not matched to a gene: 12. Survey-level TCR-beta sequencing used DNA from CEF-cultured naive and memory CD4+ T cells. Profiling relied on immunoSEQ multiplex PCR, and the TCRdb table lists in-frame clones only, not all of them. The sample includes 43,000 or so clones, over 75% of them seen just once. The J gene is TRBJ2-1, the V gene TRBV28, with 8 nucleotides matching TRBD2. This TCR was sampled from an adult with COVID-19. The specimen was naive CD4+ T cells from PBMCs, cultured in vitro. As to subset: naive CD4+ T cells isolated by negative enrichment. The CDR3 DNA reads TGTGCCAGCAGACTTAGGGCGGGAGGCTGGGATGAGCAGTTCTTC. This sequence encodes CASRLRAGGWDEQFF.